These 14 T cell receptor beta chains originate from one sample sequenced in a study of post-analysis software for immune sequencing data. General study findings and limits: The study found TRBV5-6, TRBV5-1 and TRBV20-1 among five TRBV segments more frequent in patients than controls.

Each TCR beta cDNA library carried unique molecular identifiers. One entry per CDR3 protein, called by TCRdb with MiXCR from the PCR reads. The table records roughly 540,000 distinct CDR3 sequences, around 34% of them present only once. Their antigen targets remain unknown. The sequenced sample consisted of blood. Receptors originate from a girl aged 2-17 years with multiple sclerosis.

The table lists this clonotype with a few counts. The CDR3 protein is CASSKPSRVRGEQYF. In nucleotides, the CDR3 is TGTGCCAGCAGCAAACCGAGCAGGGTACGGGGCGAGCAGTACTTC. The chain recombines TRBV21-1 with TRBJ2-7; the table names TRBD1, a call not compared with the DNA. TRBV21-1 is tagged as a pseudogene. This CDR3 contains 15 residues.

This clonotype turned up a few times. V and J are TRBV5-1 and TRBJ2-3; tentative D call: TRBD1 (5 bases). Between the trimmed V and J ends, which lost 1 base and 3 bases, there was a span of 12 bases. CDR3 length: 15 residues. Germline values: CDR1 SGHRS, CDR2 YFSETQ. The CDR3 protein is CASSLSQGLTDTQYF. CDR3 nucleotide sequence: TGCGCCAGCAGCTTGTCGCAGGGCCTGACAGATACGCAGTATTTT. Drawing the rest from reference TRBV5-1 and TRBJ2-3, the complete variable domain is KAGVTQTPRYLIKTRGQQVTLSCSPISGHRSVSWYQQTPGQGLQFLFEYFSETQRNKGNFPGRFSGRQFSNSRSEMNVSTLELGDSALYLCASSLSQGLTDTQYFGPGTRLTVL.

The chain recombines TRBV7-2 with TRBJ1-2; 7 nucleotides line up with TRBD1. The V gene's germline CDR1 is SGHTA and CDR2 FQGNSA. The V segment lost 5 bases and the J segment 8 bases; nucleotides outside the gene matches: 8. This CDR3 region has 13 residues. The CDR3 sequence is CASSPRAGGGYTF. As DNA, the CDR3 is TGTGCCAGCAGCCCTCGGGCAGGGGGAGGCTACACCTTC.

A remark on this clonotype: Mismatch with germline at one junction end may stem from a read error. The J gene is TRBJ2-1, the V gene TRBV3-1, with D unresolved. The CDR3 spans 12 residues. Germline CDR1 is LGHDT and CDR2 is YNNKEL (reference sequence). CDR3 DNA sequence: TGTACCAGCAGCCTCGAGGACAATGAGCAGTTCTTC. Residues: CTSSLEDNEQFF.

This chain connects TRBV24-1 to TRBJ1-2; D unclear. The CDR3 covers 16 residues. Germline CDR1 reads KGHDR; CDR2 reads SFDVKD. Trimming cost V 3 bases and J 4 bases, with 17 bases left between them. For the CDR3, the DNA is TGTGCCACCAGTGATGAGTCAGCGGTGTGGATCTATGGCTACACCTTC. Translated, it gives CATSDESAVWIYGYTF.

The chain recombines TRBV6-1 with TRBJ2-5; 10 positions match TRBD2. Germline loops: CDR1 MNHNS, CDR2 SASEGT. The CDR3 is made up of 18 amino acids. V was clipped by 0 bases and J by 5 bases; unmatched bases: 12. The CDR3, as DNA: TGTGCCAGCAGTGAAGCGTACGGCCTAGCGGGAGCCAGGGAGACCCAGTACTTC. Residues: CASSEAYGLAGARETQYF.

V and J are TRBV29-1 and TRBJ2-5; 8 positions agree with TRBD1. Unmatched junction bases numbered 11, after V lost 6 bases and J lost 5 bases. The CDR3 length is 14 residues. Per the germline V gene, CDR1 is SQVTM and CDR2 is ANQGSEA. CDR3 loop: CSVDLRGLGETQYF. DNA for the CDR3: TGCAGCGTCGACCTCAGGGGGCTCGGGGAGACCCAGTACTTC.

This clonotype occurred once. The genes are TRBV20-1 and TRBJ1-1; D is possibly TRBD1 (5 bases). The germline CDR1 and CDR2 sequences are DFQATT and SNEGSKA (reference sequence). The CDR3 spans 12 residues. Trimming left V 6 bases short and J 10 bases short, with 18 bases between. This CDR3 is CSATFGARVAFF. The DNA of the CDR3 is TGCAGTGCCACGTTCGGGGCCAGGGTAGCTTTCTTT.

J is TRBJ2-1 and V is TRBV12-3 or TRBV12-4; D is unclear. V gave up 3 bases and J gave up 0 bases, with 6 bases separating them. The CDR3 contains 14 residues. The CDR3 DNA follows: TGTGCCAGCAGTTTCATTAGCTCCTACAATGAGCAGTTCTTC. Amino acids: CASSFISSYNEQFF.

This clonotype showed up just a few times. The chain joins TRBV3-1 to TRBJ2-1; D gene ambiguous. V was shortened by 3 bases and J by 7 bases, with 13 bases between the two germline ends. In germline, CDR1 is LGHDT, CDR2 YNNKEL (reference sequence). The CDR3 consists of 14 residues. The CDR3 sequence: CASSHQPPRNEQFF. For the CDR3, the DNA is TGTGCCAGCAGCCATCAACCACCTCGGAATGAGCAGTTCTTC.

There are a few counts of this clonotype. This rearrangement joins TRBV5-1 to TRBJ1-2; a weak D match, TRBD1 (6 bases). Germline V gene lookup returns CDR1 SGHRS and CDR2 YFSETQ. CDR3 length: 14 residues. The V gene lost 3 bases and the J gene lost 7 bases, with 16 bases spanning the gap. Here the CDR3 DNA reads TGCGCCAGCAGCTCGGACACAGGGAGGTTTGGCTACACCTTC. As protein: CASSSDTGRFGYTF. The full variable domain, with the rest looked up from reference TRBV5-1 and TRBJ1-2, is KAGVTQTPRYLIKTRGQQVTLSCSPISGHRSVSWYQQTPGQGLQFLFEYFSETQRNKGNFPGRFSGRQFSNSRSEMNVSTLELGDSALYLCASSSDTGRFGYTFGSGTRLTVV.

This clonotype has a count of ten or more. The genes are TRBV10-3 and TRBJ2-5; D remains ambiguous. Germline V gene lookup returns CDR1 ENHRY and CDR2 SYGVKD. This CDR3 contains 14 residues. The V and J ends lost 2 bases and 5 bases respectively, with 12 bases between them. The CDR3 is CAISESGDWETQYF. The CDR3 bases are TGTGCCATCAGTGAGAGTGGCGACTGGGAGACCCAGTACTTC.

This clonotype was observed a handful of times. DNA of the CDR3: TGTGCCACCAGATCTGATTCTGGGAATAACGAGCAGTACTTC. This encodes CATRSDSGNNEQYF. This chain connects TRBV15 to TRBJ2-7; D remains ambiguous. The germline V gene encodes CDR1 LNHNV and CDR2 YYDKDF (reference sequence). The CDR3 extends over 14 amino acids. Trimming removed 6 bases at V and 5 bases at J, with 17 bases between.

Here the CDR3 DNA reads TGTGCCAGCACCTCACGGGGGGGCGTAGATACGCAGTATTTT. It specifies CASTSRGGVDTQYF. The rearrangement links TRBV5-5 to TRBJ2-3, with 8 nucleotides matching TRBD2. Germline trimming cut 6 bases from V and 5 bases from J; bases unmatched to any gene: 8. The CDR3 totals 14 residues. Germline loops: CDR1 SGHKS, CDR2 YYEKEE (reference sequence).